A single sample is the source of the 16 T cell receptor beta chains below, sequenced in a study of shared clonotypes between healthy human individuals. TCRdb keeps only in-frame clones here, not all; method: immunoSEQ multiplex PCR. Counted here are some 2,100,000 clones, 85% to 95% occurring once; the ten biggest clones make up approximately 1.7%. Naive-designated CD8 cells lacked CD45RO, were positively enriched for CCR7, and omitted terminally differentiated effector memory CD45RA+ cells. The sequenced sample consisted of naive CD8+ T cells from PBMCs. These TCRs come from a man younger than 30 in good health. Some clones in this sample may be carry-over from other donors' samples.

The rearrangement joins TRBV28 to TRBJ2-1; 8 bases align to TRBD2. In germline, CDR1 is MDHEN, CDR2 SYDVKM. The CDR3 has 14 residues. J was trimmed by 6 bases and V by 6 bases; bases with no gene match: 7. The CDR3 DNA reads TGTGCCAGCAGCCAGAGCGGGAGATTCAATGAGCAGTTCTTC. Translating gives CASSQSGRFNEQFF.

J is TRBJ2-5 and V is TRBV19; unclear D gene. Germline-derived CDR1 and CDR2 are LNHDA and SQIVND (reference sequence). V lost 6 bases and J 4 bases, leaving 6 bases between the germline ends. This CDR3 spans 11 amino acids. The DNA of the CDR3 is TGTGCCAGTAGGTGGGGAGAGACCCAGTACTTC. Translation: CASRWGETQYF.

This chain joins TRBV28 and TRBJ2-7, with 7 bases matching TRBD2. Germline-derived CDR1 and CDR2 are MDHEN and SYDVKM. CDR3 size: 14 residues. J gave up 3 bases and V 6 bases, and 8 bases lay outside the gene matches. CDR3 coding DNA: TGTGCCAGCAGAGCGGGACTCTACAACTACGAGCAGTACTTC. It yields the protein CASRAGLYNYEQYF.

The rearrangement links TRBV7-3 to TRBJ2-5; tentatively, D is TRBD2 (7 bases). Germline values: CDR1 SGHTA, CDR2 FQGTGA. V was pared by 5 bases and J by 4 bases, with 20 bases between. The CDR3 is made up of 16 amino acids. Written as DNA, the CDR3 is TGTGCCAGCAGCCTGCTGGGGGGCGGGAGCGGAGAGACCCAGTACTTC. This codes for CASSLLGGGSGETQYF.

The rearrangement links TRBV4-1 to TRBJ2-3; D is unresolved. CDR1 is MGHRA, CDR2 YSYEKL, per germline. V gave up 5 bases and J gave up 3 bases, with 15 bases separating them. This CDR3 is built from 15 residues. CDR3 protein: CASSSLDVGTDTQYF. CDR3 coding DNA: TGCGCCAGCAGCTCCCTCGACGTCGGGACAGATACGCAGTATTTT.

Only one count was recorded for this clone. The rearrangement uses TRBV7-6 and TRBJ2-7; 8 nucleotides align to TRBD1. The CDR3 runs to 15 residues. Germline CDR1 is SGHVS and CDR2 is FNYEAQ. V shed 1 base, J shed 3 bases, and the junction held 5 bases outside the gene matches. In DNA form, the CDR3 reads TGTGCCAGCAGCTTAGGACAGGGGCCGATCTACGAGCAGTACTTC. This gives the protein CASSLGQGPIYEQYF.

The DNA of the CDR3 is TGTGCCAGCAGCTTAGACAACAGGGAGAGGTACTTC. Protein: CASSLDNRERYF. This rearrangement joins TRBV7-9 to TRBJ2-7, with D perhaps TRBD1 (6 bases). This CDR3 comprises 12 residues. Trimming pared 1 base from V and 12 bases from J, leaving 13 bases between. CDR1 and CDR2 (germline): SEHNR, FQNEAQ (reference sequence).

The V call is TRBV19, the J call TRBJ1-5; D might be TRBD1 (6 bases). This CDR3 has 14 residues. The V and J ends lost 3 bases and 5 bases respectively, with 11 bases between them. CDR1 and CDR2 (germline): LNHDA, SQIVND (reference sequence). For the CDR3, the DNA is TGTGCCAGTAGTATTTTACAGGGCTATCAGCCCCAGCATTTT. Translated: CASSILQGYQPQHF.

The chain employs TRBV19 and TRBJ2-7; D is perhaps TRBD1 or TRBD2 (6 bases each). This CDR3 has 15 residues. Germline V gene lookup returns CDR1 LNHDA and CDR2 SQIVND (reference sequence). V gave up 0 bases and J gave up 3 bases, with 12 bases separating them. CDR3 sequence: CASSIEGASDYEQYF. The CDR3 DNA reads TGTGCCAGTAGTATAGAGGGGGCTAGCGACTACGAGCAGTACTTC. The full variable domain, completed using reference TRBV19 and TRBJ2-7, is DGGITQSPKYLFRKEGQNVTLSCEQNLNHDAMYWYRQDPGQGLRLIYYSQIVNDFQKGDIAEGYSVSREKKESFPLTVTSAQKNPTAFYLCASSIEGASDYEQYFGPGTRLTVT.

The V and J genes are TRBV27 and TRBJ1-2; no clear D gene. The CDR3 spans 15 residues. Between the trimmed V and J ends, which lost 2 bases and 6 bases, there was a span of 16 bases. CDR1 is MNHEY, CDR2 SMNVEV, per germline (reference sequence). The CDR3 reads CASSLDVRGSDGYTF. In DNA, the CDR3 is TGTGCCAGCAGTTTAGATGTCCGGGGAAGCGATGGCTACACCTTC.

Here the CDR3 reads CASSTGLNTEAFF. In DNA form, the CDR3 reads TGTGCCAGCAGCACCGGACTGAACACTGAAGCTTTCTTT. The chain uses TRBV7-6 and TRBJ1-1; D gene unclear. The CDR3 is made up of 13 amino acids. Germline V gene lookup returns CDR1 SGHVS and CDR2 FNYEAQ. V dropped 5 bases and J dropped 0 bases, with 7 bases sitting between them.

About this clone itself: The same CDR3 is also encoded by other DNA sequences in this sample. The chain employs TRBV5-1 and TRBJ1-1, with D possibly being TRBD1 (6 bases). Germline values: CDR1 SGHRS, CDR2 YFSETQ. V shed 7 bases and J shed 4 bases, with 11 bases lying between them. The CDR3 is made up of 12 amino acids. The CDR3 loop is CASGTGRTEAFF. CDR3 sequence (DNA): TGCGCCAGCGGCACAGGGCGCACTGAAGCTTTCTTT.

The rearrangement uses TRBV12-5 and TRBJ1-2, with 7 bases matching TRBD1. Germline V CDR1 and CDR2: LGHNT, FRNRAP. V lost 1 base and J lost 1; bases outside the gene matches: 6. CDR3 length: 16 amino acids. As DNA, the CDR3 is TGTGCTAGTGGTTTGGACTCGACAGGGTTTAACTATGGCTACACCTTC. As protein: CASGLDSTGFNYGYTF.

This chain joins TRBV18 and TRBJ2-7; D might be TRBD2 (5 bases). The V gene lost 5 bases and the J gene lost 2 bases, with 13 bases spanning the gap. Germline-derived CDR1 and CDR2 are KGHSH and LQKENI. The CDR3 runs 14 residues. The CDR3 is CASSADPGAYEQYF. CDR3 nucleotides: TGTGCCAGCTCAGCGGATCCCGGGGCCTACGAGCAGTACTTC. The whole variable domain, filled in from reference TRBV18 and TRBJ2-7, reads NAGVMQNPRHLVRRRGQEARLRCSPMKGHSHVYWYRQLPEEGLKFMVYLQKENIIDESGMPKERFSAEFPKEGPSILRIQQVVRGDSAAYFCASSADPGAYEQYFGPGTRLTVT.

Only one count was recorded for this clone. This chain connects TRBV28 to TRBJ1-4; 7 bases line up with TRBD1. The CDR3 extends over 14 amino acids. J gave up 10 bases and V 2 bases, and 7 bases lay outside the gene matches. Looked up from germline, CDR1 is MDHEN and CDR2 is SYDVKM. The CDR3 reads CASSLAAQGRKLFF. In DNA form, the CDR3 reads TGTGCCAGCAGTTTAGCTGCACAGGGGAGAAAACTGTTTTTT.

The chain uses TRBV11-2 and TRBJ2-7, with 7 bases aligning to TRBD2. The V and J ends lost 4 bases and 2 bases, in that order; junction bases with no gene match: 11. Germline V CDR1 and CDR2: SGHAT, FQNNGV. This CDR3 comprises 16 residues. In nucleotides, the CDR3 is TGTGCCAGCAGCTCCCCGGGCGGGAGTATCCCCTACGAGCAGTACTTC. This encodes CASSSPGGSIPYEQYF. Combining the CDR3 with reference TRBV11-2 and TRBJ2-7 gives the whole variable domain EAGVAQSPRYKIIEKRQSVAFWCNPISGHATLYWYQQILGQGPKLLIQFQNNGVVDDSQLPKDRFSAERLKGVDSTLKIQPAKLEDSAVYLCASSSPGGSIPYEQYFGPGTRLTVT.